Below, 9 T cell receptor beta chains from the same sample are listed, as sequenced in a study of shared clonotypes between healthy human individuals. Libraries were prepared by immunoSEQ multiplex PCR; TCRdb keeps only in-frame clonotypes and omits some of them. This sample yields some 2.3 million clones, of which approximately 93% are seen a single time; about 0.39% belongs to the top ten. The material sequenced was naive CD4+ T cells from PBMCs. Specified subset: CD45RA+ positively selected. The receptors originated from a man between 18 and 29 years old in good health. Some clones in this sample may be carry-over from other donors' samples.

The chain combines TRBV11-3 with TRBJ2-1; TRBD2 aligns across 13 bases. CDR1 is SGHNT, CDR2 YENEEA, per germline. V shed 4 bases and J 8 bases; nucleotides not matched to a gene: 5. The CDR3 runs 15 residues. CDR3: CASSSGLAGVHEQFF. The CDR3 coding sequence is TGTGCCAGCAGCTCAGGACTAGCGGGAGTCCATGAGCAGTTCTTC. Full variable domain (missing parts from reference TRBV11-3 and TRBJ2-1): EAGVVQSPRYKIIEKKQPVAFWCNPISGHNTLYWYLQNLGQGPELLIRYENEEAVDDSQLPKDRFSAERLKGVDSTLKIQPAELGDSAVYLCASSSGLAGVHEQFFGPGTRLTVL.

This chain connects TRBV6-1 to TRBJ2-3; tentatively, D is TRBD2 (7 bases). This CDR3 spans 15 amino acids. Germline lookup yields CDR1 MNHNS and CDR2 SASEGT. V was pared by 8 bases and J by 3 bases, with 18 bases between. This chain's CDR3 is CASVRWGGQTDTQYF. The CDR3 DNA follows: TGTGCCAGCGTCCGGTGGGGGGGGCAGACAGATACGCAGTATTTT.

This rearrangement joins TRBV28 to TRBJ2-5; perhaps D is TRBD1 or TRBD2 (5 bases each). This CDR3 contains 15 residues. Looked up from germline, CDR1 is MDHEN and CDR2 is SYDVKM. With 5 bases removed from V and 1 base from J, the gap between germline ends came to 14 bases. The CDR3 reads CASSASGASQETQYF. In DNA, the CDR3 is TGTGCCAGCAGTGCCTCCGGGGCCAGCCAAGAGACCCAGTACTTC.

The chain uses TRBV27 and TRBJ1-4; the D is unclear. Trimming took 2 bases from V and 2 from J, leaving 24 bases between them. The CDR3 is 20 residues long. CDR1 MNHEY and CDR2 SMNVEV come from the germline V gene (reference sequence). CDR3 nucleotides: TGTGCCAGCAGTTTAAGAGGGCCGTCTACCGGTAGAGGGACTAATGAAAAACTGTTTTTT. Translation: CASSLRGPSTGRGTNEKLFF.

This chain connects TRBV5-1 to TRBJ2-2; D unclear. CDR3 length: 14 amino acids. V gave up 5 bases and J gave up 8 bases, with 16 bases separating them. In germline, CDR1 is SGHRS, CDR2 YFSETQ. The CDR3 sequence: CASRDQPGEGELFF. The CDR3 DNA sequence: TGCGCCAGCAGGGACCAACCCGGAGAAGGGGAGCTGTTTTTT.

The chain carries TRBV6-6 and TRBJ2-7, with D possibly matching TRBD2 (6 bases). Trimming removed 7 bases at V and 7 bases at J, with 23 bases between. Germline-derived CDR1 and CDR2 are MNHNY and SVGAGI (reference sequence). This CDR3 has 15 amino acids. CDR3 amino acids: CASTPSGGARGEQYF. The CDR3 coding sequence is TGTGCCAGCACCCCCTCCGGGGGAGCTCGAGGAGAGCAGTACTTC.

J is TRBJ2-7 and V is TRBV4-1, with a possible D match to TRBD2 (5 bases). V lost 4 bases to trimming and J lost 6 bases, with 7 bases between them. The germline CDR1 and CDR2 sequences are MGHRA and YSYEKL. The CDR3 length is 11 residues. This CDR3 is CASSRGSEQYF. The DNA for the CDR3 is TGCGCCAGCAGCCGAGGGAGCGAGCAGTACTTC.

On this clone: Other nucleotide sequences from this sample produce the same CDR3. The J gene is TRBJ2-2, the V gene TRBV9; D is undetermined. The CDR3 extends over 13 amino acids. CDR1 and CDR2 (germline): SGDLS, YYNGEE. V lost 1 base, J lost 6 bases, and 7 bases lay in between. The CDR3 region is CASSVLEAGELFF. DNA for the CDR3: TGTGCCAGCAGCGTACTCGAGGCCGGGGAGCTGTTTTTT.

Details on this clone: Other DNA sequences in this sample translate to the same CDR3. This chain joins TRBV11-2 and TRBJ2-5, with 11 bases matching TRBD2. This CDR3 region has 16 residues. Trimming removed 1 base from V and 2 bases from J; junction bases left unmatched: 3. Germline V gene sequence: CDR1 SGHAT, CDR2 FQNNGV. CDR3 DNA sequence: TGTGCCAGCAGCTTAGGCCTAGCGGGGGGTCAAGAGACCCAGTACTTC. Protein product: CASSLGLAGGQETQYF.